The clone carrying this TCR beta chain was recorded at least ten times. Its antigen is undetermined. The data originate from a study of regulatory T cells in long-lasting Graves disease. Findings of the study overall: Relative to newly diagnosed Graves' patients, persistent ones had lower TCR diversity.

Through Arm-PCR of CDR3 regions and iRepertoire HTBI primers, TCR beta libraries were built. TCRdb fed the multiplex PCR reads into MiXCR, producing one record per CDR3 protein. The sample yields 510,000 or so distinct CDR3 sequences, around 12% seen once. Stated time point: newly diagnosed GD, antithyroid drugs for less than 3 months. PBMC-derived RNA was used for the TCR library. Germline CDR1 and CDR2: PRHDT and FYEKMQ (reference sequence). The trim removed 5 bases at V and 3 bases at J, leaving 3 bases unmatched. This CDR3 comprises 14 residues. This sample was also put to use in a study of T cells in Graves' hyperthyroidism and ophthalmopathy. This second study notes: With a median lead of approximately six months before onset, the model predicted ophthalmopathy.

The genes are TRBV13 and TRBJ2-7, with 11 bases that match TRBD2. The material sequenced was peripheral blood mononuclear cells (PBMCs), taken at new diagnosis, from a patient treated with antithyroid drugs. The receptor was isolated from a woman in her twenties or thirties with Graves disease. This CDR3 is CASSDGTSGYEQYF. The CDR3 nucleotides read TGTGCCAGCAGCGACGGGACTAGCGGCTACGAGCAGTACTTC.